This T cell receptor (beta chain) came from a study of blood T cell repertoires in COVID-19. Whole-study context: The cDNA or gDNA used as material had been derived from T cells, B-cell-depleted T cells, or PBMCs.

As originally analysed: Cell counts per sample came from amplifying reference gene primers. Profiled with immunoSEQ multiplex PCR; TCRdb holds only in-frame clones, not every one. The DNA was the basis for D and trimming; V, J and clone size are from that table. The data show roughly 90,000 clones, about 80% seen once. The CDR3 contains 14 residues. V gave up 4 bases and J gave up 1 base; unmatched junction bases: 2. Germline V lookup: CDR1 SGHVS, CDR2 FQNEAQ. The specimen was peripheral blood. This TCR was sampled from a human donor in a cohort sampled during active COVID-19. The chain combines TRBV7-8 with TRBJ2-5, with 8 bases that match TRBD1. CDR3 in amino acids: CASSYGQGQETQYF. The CDR3 bases are TGTGCCAGCAGCTACGGACAGGGCCAAGAGACCCAGTACTTC.